This TCR beta chain came from a study of cytomegalovirus exposure and HLA in healthy donors. Method: immunoSEQ multiplex PCR; TCRdb's copy keeps in-frame clones and lacks some. This table holds more than 95,000 clones, roughly 90% found once. The germline V and J ends were trimmed by 4 bases and 0 bases, with 13 bases remaining between them. Germline CDR1 reads SEHNR; CDR2 reads FQNEAQ (reference sequence). This CDR3 contains 16 residues. As to this clone: Its antigen is not known.

Study observations and caveats: The study flagged approximately 180 TCR beta chains as cytomegalovirus-associated. Both high specificity and high sensitivity reportedly marked the classifier's diagnosis of cytomegalovirus status.

The sequenced material came from PBMCs. This TCR derives from a woman aged 18-29 years in good health and CMV-seronegative. The rearrangement joins TRBV7-9 to TRBJ1-5; D unclear. The CDR3 spells CASSSTEAGSNQPQHF. In nucleotides, the CDR3 is TGTGCCAGCAGCTCAACGGAGGCAGGTAGCAATCAGCCCCAGCATTTT.